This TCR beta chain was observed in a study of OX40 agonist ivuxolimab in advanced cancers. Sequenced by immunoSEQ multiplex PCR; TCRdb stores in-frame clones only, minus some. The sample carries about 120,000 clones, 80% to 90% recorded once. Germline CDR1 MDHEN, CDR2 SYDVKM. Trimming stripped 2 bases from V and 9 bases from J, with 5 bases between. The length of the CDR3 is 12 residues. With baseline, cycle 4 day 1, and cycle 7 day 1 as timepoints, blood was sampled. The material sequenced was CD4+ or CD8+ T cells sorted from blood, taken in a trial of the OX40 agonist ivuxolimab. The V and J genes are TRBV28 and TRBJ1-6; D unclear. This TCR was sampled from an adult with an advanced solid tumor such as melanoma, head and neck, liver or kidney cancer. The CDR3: CASSLVTSPLHF. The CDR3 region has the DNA TGTGCCAGCAGTTTAGTTACTTCACCCCTCCACTTT.